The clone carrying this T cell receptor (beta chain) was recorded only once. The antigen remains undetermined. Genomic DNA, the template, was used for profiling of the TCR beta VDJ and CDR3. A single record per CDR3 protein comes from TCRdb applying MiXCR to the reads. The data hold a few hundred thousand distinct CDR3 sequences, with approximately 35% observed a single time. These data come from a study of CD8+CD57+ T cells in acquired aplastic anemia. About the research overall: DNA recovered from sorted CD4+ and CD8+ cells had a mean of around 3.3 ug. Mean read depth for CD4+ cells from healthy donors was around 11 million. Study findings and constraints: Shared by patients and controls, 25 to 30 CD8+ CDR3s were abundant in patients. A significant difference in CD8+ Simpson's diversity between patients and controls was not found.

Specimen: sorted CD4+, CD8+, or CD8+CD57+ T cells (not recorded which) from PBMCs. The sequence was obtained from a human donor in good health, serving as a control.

The CDR3 nucleotides read TGTGCCAGTAGAACCGGACAGGGTAGCGACGAGCAGTACTTC. Residues: CASRTGQGSDEQYF. The chain joins TRBV19 to TRBJ2-7; 8 nucleotides line up with TRBD1. The CDR3 contains 14 residues. Germline CDR1 LNHDA, CDR2 SQIVND (reference sequence). V shed 6 bases and J 5 bases; nucleotides not matched to a gene: 9.